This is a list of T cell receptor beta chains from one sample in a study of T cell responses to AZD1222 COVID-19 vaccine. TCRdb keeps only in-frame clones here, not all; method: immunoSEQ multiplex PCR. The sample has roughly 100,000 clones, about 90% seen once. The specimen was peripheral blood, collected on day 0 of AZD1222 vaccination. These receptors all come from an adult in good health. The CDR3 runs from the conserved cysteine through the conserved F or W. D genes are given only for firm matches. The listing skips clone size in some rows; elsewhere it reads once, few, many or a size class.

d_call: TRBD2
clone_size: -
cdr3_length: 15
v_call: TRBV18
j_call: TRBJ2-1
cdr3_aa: CASSPGIAGDNEQFF
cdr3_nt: TGTGCCAGCTCACCAGGAATAGCGGGAGATAATGAGCAGTTCTTC

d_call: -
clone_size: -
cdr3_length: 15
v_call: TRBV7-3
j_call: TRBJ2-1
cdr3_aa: CASSFQGSRYNEQFF
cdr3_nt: TGTGCCAGCAGCTTCCAGGGGTCCCGCTACAATGAGCAGTTCTTC

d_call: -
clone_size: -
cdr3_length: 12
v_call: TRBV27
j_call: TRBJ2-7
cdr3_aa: CASSSSHLEQYF
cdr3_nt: TGTGCCAGCAGTTCATCCCATCTTGAGCAGTACTTC

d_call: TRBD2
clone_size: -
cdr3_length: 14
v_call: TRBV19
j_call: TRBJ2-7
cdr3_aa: CASSTSGRAYEQYF
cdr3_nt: TGTGCCAGTAGTACTAGCGGGAGGGCCTACGAGCAGTACTTC

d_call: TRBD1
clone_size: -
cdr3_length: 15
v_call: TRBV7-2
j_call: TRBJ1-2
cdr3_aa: CASSDRTGGTYGYTF
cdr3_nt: TGTGCCAGCAGCGACCGGACAGGGGGGACTTATGGCTACACCTTC

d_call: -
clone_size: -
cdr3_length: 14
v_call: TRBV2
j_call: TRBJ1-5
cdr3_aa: CASRSDSRNQPQHF
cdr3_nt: TGTGCCAGCAGATCAGACAGCCGCAATCAGCCCCAGCATTTT

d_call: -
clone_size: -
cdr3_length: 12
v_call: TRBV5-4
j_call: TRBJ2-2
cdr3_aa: CASSLFGSELFF
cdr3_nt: TGTGCCAGCAGCTTGTTTGGTAGCGAGCTGTTTTTT

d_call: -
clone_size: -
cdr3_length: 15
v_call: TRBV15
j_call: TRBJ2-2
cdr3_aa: CATSTGAQAVGELFF
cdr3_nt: TGTGCCACCAGCACCGGCGCACAGGCGGTCGGGGAGCTGTTTTTT

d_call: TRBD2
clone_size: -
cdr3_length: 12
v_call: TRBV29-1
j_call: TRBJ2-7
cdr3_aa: CSVGTSGTEQYF
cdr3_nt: TGCAGCGTTGGGACTAGCGGGACGGAGCAGTACTTC

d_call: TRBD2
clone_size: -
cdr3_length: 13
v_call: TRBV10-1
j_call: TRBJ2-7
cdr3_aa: CASSLRREGEQYF
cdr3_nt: TGCGCCAGCAGCCTCCGGAGGGAGGGCGAGCAGTACTTC

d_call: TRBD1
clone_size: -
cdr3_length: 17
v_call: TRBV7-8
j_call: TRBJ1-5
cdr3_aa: CASSSQLGTGNNQPQHF
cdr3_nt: TGTGCCAGCAGCTCCCAGCTTGGGACAGGTAACAATCAGCCCCAGCATTTT

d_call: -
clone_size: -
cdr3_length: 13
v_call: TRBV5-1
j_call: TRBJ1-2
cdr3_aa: CASSLESRGGYTF
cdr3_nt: TGCGCCAGCAGCTTGGAGTCTAGGGGGGGCTACACCTTC

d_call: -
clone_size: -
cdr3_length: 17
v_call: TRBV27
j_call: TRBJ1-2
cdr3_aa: CASSLFPPAGANYGYTF
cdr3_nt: TGTGCCAGCAGTTTATTCCCCCCCGCAGGGGCCAACTATGGCTACACCTTC

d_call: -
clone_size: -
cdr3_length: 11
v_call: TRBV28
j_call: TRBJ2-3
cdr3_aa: CASGPRRTQYF
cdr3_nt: TGTGCCAGCGGTCCTCGTCGTACGCAGTATTTT

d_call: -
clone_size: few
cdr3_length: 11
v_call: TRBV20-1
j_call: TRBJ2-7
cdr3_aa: CSARPDYEQYF
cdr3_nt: TGCAGTGCTAGACCAGACTACGAGCAGTACTTC

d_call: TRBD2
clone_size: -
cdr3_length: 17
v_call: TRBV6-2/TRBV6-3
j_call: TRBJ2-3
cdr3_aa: CASSYIRTSAGKDTQYF
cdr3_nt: TGTGCCAGCAGTTATATAAGGACTAGCGCGGGGAAAGATACGCAGTATTTT

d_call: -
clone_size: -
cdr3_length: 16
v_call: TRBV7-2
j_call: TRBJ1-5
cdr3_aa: CASSLVAGTSNQPQHF
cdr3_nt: TGTGCCAGCAGCTTAGTAGCAGGAACCAGCAATCAGCCCCAGCATTTT

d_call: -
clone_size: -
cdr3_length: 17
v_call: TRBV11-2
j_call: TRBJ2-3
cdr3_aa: CASSLVVGRRATDTQYF
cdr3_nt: TGTGCCAGCAGCTTAGTAGTAGGGAGAAGGGCAACAGATACGCAGTATTTT

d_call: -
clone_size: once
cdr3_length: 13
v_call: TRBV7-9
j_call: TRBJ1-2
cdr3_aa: CASSLDGVYGYTF
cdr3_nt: TGTGCCAGCAGCCTTGACGGAGTCTATGGCTACACCTTC

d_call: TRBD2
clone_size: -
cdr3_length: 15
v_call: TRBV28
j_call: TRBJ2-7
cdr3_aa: CASHGESAGAYEQYF
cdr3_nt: TGTGCCAGCCATGGGGAGAGCGCGGGAGCCTACGAGCAGTACTTC

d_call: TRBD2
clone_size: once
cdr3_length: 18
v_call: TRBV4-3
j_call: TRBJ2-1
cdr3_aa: CASSQPGLAGGSYNEQFF
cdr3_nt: TGCGCCAGCAGCCAGCCAGGACTAGCGGGGGGGTCCTACAATGAGCAGTTCTTC

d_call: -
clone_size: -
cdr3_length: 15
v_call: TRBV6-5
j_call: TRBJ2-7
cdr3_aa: CASRHPRRWTYEQYF
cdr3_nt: TGTGCCAGCAGGCATCCACGACGGTGGACCTACGAGCAGTACTTC

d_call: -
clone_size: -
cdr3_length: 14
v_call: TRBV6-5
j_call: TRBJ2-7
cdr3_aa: CATNRREESDEQYF
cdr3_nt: TGTGCCACCAACCGTCGGGAAGAATCGGACGAGCAGTACTTC

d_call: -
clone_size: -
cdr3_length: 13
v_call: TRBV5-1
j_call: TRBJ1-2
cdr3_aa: CASSLWDTYGYTF
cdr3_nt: TGCGCCAGCAGCTTGTGGGACACCTATGGCTACACCTTC

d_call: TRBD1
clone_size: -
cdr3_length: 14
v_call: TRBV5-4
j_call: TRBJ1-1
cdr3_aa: CASSRDRGLPEAFF
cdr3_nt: TGTGCCAGCAGCCGGGACAGGGGTTTGCCTGAAGCTTTCTTT

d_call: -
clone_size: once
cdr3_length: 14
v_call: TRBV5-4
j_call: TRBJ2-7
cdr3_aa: CASSSQVGSYEQYF
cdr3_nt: TGTGCCAGCAGCTCGCAGGTGGGGTCCTACGAGCAGTACTTC

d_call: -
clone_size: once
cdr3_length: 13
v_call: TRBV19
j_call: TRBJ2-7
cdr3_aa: CASSISSGLEQYF
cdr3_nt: TGTGCCAGTAGTATAAGTTCAGGGCTCGAGCAGTACTTC

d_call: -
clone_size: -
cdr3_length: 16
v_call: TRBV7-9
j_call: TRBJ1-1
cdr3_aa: CASSLSQGRGGTEAFF
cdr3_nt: TGTGCCAGCAGCTTATCCCAGGGAAGGGGGGGTACTGAAGCTTTCTTT

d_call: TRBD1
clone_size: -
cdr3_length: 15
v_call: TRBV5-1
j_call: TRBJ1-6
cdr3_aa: CASSLGQGNNSPLHF
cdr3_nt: TGCGCCAGCAGCTTGGGACAGGGAAATAATTCACCCCTCCACTTT

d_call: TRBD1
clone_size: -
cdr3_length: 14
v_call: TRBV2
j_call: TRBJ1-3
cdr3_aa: CASIQQGSGNTIYF
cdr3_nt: TGTGCCAGCATACAACAGGGGTCTGGAAACACCATATATTTT

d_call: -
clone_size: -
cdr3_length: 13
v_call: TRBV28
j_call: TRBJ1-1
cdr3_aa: CASSFEGHTEAFF
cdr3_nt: TGTGCCAGCAGTTTTGAGGGGCACACTGAAGCTTTCTTT

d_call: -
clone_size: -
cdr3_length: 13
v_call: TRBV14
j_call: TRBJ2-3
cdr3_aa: CASRETATDTQYF
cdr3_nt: TGTGCCAGCAGGGAGACGGCCACAGATACGCAGTATTTT

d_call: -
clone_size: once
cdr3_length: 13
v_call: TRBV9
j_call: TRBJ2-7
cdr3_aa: CASSDGAGYEQYF
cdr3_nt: TGTGCCAGCAGCGATGGGGCGGGTTACGAGCAGTACTTC

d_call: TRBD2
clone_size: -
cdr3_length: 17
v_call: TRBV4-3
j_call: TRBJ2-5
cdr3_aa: CASSQYGTSGGSETQYF
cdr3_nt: TGCGCCAGCAGCCAGTACGGGACTAGCGGGGGGAGCGAGACCCAGTACTTC

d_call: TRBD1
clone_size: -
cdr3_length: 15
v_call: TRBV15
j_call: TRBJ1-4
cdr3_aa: CATSTPRTGEEKLFF
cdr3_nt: TGTGCCACCAGCACCCCCCGGACAGGGGAGGAAAAACTGTTTTTT

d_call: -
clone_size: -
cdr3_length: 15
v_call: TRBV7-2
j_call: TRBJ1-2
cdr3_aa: CASSSAGELSYGYTF
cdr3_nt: TGTGCCAGCAGCTCCGCCGGGGAATTGAGCTATGGCTACACCTTC

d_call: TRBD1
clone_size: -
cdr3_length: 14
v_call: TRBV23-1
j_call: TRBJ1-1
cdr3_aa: CAGPLQGLGTEAFF
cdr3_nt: TGCGCCGGGCCACTACAGGGGCTTGGGACTGAAGCTTTCTTT

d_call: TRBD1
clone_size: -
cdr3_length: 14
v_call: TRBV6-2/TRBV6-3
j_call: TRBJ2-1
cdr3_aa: CASSTGQGLNEQFF
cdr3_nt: TGTGCCAGCAGTACGGGACAGGGGCTCAATGAGCAGTTCTTC

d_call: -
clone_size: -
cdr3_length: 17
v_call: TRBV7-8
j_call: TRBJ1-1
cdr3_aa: CASSLGRVLGQDTEAFF
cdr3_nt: TGTGCCAGCAGCTTAGGGCGGGTTTTGGGGCAGGACACTGAAGCTTTCTTT

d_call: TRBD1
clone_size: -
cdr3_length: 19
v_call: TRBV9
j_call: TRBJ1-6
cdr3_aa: CASSVERDRGVSYNSPLHF
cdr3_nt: TGTGCCAGCAGCGTAGAACGGGACAGGGGCGTCTCCTATAATTCACCCCTCCACTTT

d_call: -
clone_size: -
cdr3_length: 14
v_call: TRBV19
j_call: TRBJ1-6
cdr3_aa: CASRSGTKNSPLHF
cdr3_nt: TGTGCCAGTAGGTCCGGGACAAAGAATTCACCCCTCCACTTT

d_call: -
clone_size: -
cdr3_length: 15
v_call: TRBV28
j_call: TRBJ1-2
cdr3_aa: CASSLSQSGNYGYTF
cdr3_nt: TGTGCCAGCAGTTTGTCCCAGTCCGGGAACTATGGCTACACCTTC

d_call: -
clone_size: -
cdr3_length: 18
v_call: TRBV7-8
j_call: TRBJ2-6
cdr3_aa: CASSPRGAGLNGANVLTF
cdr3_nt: TGTGCCAGCAGCCCCCGGGGGGCCGGACTAAATGGGGCCAACGTCCTGACTTTC

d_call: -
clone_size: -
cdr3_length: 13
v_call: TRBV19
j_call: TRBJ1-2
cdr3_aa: CASNSHDHYGYTF
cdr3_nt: TGTGCCAGTAACTCCCACGATCACTATGGCTACACCTTC

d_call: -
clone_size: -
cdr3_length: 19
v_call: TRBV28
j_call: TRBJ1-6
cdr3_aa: CASSFYRGLWFSYNSPLHF
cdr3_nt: TGTGCCAGCAGTTTTTATAGGGGGTTATGGTTTTCCTATAATTCACCCCTCCACTTT

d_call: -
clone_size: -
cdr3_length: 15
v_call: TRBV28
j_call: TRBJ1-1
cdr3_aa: CASTTGPPGRVGAFF
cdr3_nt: TGTGCCAGCACCACGGGCCCTCCAGGGAGGGTGGGAGCTTTCTTT

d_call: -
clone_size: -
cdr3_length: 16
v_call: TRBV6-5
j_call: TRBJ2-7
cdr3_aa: CASSYKPLGAAYEQYF
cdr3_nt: TGTGCCAGCAGTTACAAACCCCTCGGAGCAGCCTACGAGCAGTACTTC

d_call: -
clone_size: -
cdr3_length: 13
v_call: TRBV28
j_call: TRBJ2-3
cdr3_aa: CASRELSTDTQYF
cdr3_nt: TGTGCCAGCAGAGAATTGAGCACAGATACGCAGTATTTT

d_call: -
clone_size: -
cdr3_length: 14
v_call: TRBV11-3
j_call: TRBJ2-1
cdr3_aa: CASSQGGSYNEQFF
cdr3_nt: TGTGCCAGCAGCCAAGGGGGCTCCTACAATGAGCAGTTCTTC

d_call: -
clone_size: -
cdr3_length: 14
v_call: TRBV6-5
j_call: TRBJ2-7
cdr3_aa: CASSYTQGAYEQYF
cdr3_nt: TGTGCCAGCAGCTACACACAGGGCGCCTACGAGCAGTACTTC

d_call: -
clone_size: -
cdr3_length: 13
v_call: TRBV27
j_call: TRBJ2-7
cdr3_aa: CASSFRGRYEQYF
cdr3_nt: TGTGCCAGCAGTTTTAGGGGCCGCTACGAGCAGTACTTC

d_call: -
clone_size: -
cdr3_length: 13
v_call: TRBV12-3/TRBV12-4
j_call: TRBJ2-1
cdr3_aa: CASSFVGINEQFF
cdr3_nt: TGTGCCAGCAGTTTTGTTGGAATCAATGAGCAGTTCTTC

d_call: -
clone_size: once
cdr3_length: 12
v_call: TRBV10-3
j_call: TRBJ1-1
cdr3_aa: CASGNLNTEAFF
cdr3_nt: TGTGCTTCGGGTAACTTGAACACTGAAGCTTTCTTT

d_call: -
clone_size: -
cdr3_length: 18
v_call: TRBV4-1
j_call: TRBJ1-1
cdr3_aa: CASSQDRRARGMNTEAFF
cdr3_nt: TGCGCCAGCAGCCAAGATCGAAGGGCCCGAGGGATGAACACTGAAGCTTTCTTT

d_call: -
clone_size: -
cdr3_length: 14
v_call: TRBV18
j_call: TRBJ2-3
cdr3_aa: CASSPGFTGDTQYF
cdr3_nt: TGTGCCAGCTCTCCGGGCTTCACAGGAGATACGCAGTATTTT

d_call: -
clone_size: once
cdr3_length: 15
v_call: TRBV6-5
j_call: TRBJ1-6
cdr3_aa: CASSRGMSDNSPLHF
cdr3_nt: TGTGCCAGCAGCAGGGGAATGAGCGATAATTCACCCCTCCACTTT

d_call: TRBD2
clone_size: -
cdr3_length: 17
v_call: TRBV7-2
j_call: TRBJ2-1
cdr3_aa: CASSLGVSGGAGNEQFF
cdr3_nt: TGTGCCAGCAGCTTAGGGGTTAGCGGGGGGGCAGGCAATGAGCAGTTCTTC

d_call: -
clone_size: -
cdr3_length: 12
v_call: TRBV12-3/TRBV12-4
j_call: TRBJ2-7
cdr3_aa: CASSLMGYEQYF
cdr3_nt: TGTGCCAGCAGTTTAATGGGCTACGAGCAGTACTTC